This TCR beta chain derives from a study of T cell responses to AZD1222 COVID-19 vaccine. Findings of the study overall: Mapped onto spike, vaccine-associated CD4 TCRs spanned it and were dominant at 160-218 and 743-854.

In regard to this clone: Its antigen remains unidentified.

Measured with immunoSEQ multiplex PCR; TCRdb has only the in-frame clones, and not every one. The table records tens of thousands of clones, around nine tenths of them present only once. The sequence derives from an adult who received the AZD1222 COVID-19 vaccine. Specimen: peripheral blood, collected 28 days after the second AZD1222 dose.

The CDR3, as DNA: TGTGCCAGTAGTATGGGACAGCCCTTTTATTACGAGCAGTACTTC. Translation gives CASSMGQPFYYEQYF. The chain has TRBV19 and TRBJ2-7; 7 bases agree with TRBD1. CDR1 is LNHDA, CDR2 SQIVND, per germline (reference sequence). Unmatched junction bases numbered 9, after V lost 3 bases and J lost 4 bases. This CDR3 is built from 15 residues.